These 7 T cell receptor beta chains were sequenced from one sample in a study of blood T cell repertoires in COVID-19. The data were produced by immunoSEQ multiplex PCR, yet TCRdb's version contains in-frame clones alone and is incomplete. The sample lists more than 110,000 clones, roughly 90% occurring once. The sequenced sample was PBMCs or T cells enriched from blood (not recorded which). These receptors were taken from a man over 45 who had recovered from COVID-19.

V gene TRBV11-1 combines with J gene TRBJ2-7, with 7 bases aligning to TRBD1. V gave up 3 bases and J gave up 4 bases; unmatched junction bases: 3. Germline V gives CDR1 SGHAT, CDR2 FQDESV (reference sequence). The CDR3 sequence is 13 residues long. The CDR3, as DNA: TGTGCCAGCAGCTTTAACAGGGGATACGAGCAGTACTTC. Encoded protein: CASSFNRGYEQYF.

V and J are TRBV7-3 and TRBJ1-2; 11 bases fit TRBD1. In germline, CDR1 is SGHTA, CDR2 FQGTGA. CDR3 length: 17 residues. Trimming cost V 2 bases and J 7 bases; bases outside gene matches: 12. The CDR3 loop is CASSLFPQGQGATGYTF. The CDR3 nucleotides are TGTGCCAGCAGCTTATTTCCTCAAGGACAGGGGGCTACTGGCTACACCTTC.

The chain uses TRBV7-2 and TRBJ2-7; a possible D gene is TRBD1 (6 bases). The V and J ends lost 3 bases and 3 bases respectively, with 15 bases between them. There are 15 residues in the CDR3. Germline lookup yields CDR1 SGHTA and CDR2 FQGNSA. DNA for the CDR3: TGTGCCAGCAGCTTTCCAGGGGTCAGGGGCTACGAGCAGTACTTC. Its protein is CASSFPGVRGYEQYF.

This sequence joins TRBV19 and TRBJ1-4; D remains ambiguous. The CDR3 extends over 13 amino acids. Germline V gene lookup returns CDR1 LNHDA and CDR2 SQIVND (reference sequence). With 2 bases removed from V and 1 base from J, the gap between germline ends came to 2 bases. CDR3 nucleotide sequence: TGTGCCAGTAGTATACGAACTAATGAAAAACTGTTTTTT. Encoded protein: CASSIRTNEKLFF.

This chain links TRBV18 with TRBJ2-1, with TRBD2 matching over 9 bases. V dropped 0 bases and J dropped 9; count of bases not matched to a gene: 9. The CDR3 runs 16 residues. The V gene's germline CDR1 is KGHSH and CDR2 LQKENI. The CDR3 nucleotides read TGTGCCAGCTCACCACCGGCTAGCGGGATGTCAAGTGAGCAGTTCTTC. Translation: CASSPPASGMSSEQFF.

The chain carries TRBV2 and TRBJ1-1; D might be TRBD1 (6 bases). This CDR3 is built from 14 residues. Looked up from germline, CDR1 is SNHLY and CDR2 is FYNNEI. Trimming pared 6 bases from V and 3 bases from J, leaving 14 bases between. The CDR3 nucleotides are TGTGCCAGCAGCTACAGGGCGGGGGACACTGAAGCTTTCTTT. It yields the protein CASSYRAGDTEAFF.

This chain connects TRBV29-1 to TRBJ1-1; tentatively, D is TRBD1 (6 bases). Per the germline V gene, CDR1 is SQVTM and CDR2 is ANQGSEA. The CDR3 runs 16 residues. V gave up 6 bases and J gave up 9 bases, with 29 bases separating them. CDR3 nucleotide sequence: TGCAGCGTCAAAAGTCTGCCCGGGACAAGGACCTGGCAAGCTTTCTTT. It is translated as CSVKSLPGTRTWQAFF.